This TCR beta chain was recovered during a study of blood T cell repertoires in COVID-19 (dated by TCRdb to about 2020). The study in broad terms: Samples from collaborators originated in the United States, Italy and Spain and spanned both the acute and convalescent phases of COVID-19. The samples were drawn from the first 160 participants of the ongoing ImmuneRACE study and from some 1,300 subjects provided by 6 global collaborators. Where available, HLA class I and class II types were obtained from metadata supplied by the sample provider rather than from assay-based typing. Sample metadata almost always included a de-identified subject ID, COVID-19 status, age in years and sex. The prospective study material was composed of cDNA or gDNA derived from T cells, B-cell-depleted T cells, or PBMCs. The dataset comprised deeply sampled blood TCRbeta repertoires from subjects exposed to, actively infected with, or recovered from COVID-19. A freely available public database, intended as a resource for researchers studying the immune response to SARS-CoV-2, is where the repertoires were released. Broad study findings and their caveats: The amount of clinical and demographic metadata varied by source and participant and was provided uncurated.

As concerns this clone: Its antigen is unknown. No much larger clone exists at a distance of one base, and base qualities are not known.

Per the germline V gene, SGHRS is the CDR1 and YFSETQ is the CDR2. V lost 4 bases and J lost 1 base, and the count of bases not matched to a germline gene is 6. The CDR3, cysteine through phenylalanine, is 17 amino acids long. The sequence is cut down to CDR3 DNA, 51 bases in frame from base 1. The collaborating institutions used their own protocols to collect whole blood in K2EDTA tubes. For TCRbeta analysis, collaborator samples were shipped as frozen whole blood, as isolated PBMCs, or as DNA extracted from either sample type. The immunoSEQ Assay, a bias-controlled multiplex PCR, was used to amplify TCRbeta CDR3 regions from genomic DNA. Per the authors' processing: Within the assay, amplification of reference gene primers was used to estimate how many nucleated cells each sample contained. To quantify the absolute abundance of each unique TCRbeta CDR3 rearrangement, sequence reads were collapsed and filtered. For each sample, productive Simpson clonality was calculated as the square root of Simpson's diversity index across productive rearrangements. TCRdb limited this immuneACCESS table to in-frame rearrangements with V and J called. A share of clones is missing; checked studies link under half to unresolved V genes, and the rest is unexplained. D and trimming were read from the DNA, whereas the V and J calls and clone size are those reported in that table. The sample data list 20,000 or so clones, and 85% to 90% of these were observed just once. The ten largest account for 8.5% to 14% of the sample.

The sequence was obtained from a human donor in a cohort sampled during active COVID-19. The chain is assembled from TRBV5-1 and TRBJ2-1; 12 bases in the junction line up with TRBD2. The sequenced material came from peripheral blood. The bases are TGCGCCAGCAGCCCTGGACTAGCGGGGAGGTCCTACAATGAGCAGTTCTTC. This encodes CASSPGLAGRSYNEQFF.